This T cell receptor beta chain emerged from a study of tumor-infiltrating lymphocytes in localized non-small cell lung cancer. Only in-frame clones appear in the TCRdb table, and some are missing; sequencing was by immunoSEQ multiplex PCR. Counted here are about 24,000 clones, 50% to 70% occurring once; the ten biggest clones make up around 5.4%. This clone was found a few times. CDR1 KGHSH and CDR2 LQKENI come from the germline V gene. V shed 1 base and J shed 1 base, with 8 bases lying between them. The CDR3 sequence is 14 residues long. The specimen was lung tumor tissue. The clonotype was recovered from a human donor with non-small cell lung cancer. The rearrangement joins TRBV18 to TRBJ2-7; D is unresolved. CDR3 bases: TGTGCCAGCTCACCACGGAGCCCATCCTACGAGCAGTACTTC. Its protein is CASSPRSPSYEQYF. The full variable domain, in which reference TRBV18 and TRBJ2-7 provide the parts outside the CDR3, is NAGVMQNPRHLVRRRGQEARLRCSPMKGHSHVYWYRQLPEEGLKFMVYLQKENIIDESGMPKERFSAEFPKEGPSILRIQQVVRGDSAAYFCASSPRSPSYEQYFGPGTRLTVT.